The 17 T cell receptor beta chains given below trace back to one sample, sequenced in a study of neurological immune-mediated disorders. TCRdb reprocessed the 5' RACE reads with MiXCR, giving one entry per CDR3 protein. There are roughly 19,000 distinct CDR3 sequences in the sample; more than 14% occur only once, and about 15% lies in the top ten. The sequenced material came from PBMCs. Receptor source: a female donor with HTLV-1-associated myelopathy (HAM/TSP).

About this clonotype: The germline gene is not matched at one end of the junction; a read error may be the cause. The V and J genes are TRBV5-1 and TRBJ2-3, with TRBD1 as a possible D gene (6 bases). CDR1 SGHRS and CDR2 YFSETQ come from the germline V gene. This CDR3 is built from 16 residues. CDR3 sequence (DNA): TGCTCCAGCAGCTTGGAGGCAGGGGAATTGTCGGCTGGGCAGTATTTT. Its protein is CSSSLEAGELSAGQYF.

This clonotype was recorded at least ten times. The chain employs TRBV20-1 and TRBJ2-1; unclear D gene. The V end was cut by 1 base, the J end by 5 bases, with 6 bases between. CDR1 and CDR2 from the germline V gene are DFQATT and SNEGSKA (reference sequence). CDR3 size: 12 residues. CDR3 in DNA: TGCAGTGCTAGAGGGCTAGACAATGAGCAGTTCTTC. It is translated as CSARGLDNEQFF.

There are many counts of this clonotype. This chain joins TRBV7-9 and TRBJ2-1; 7 bases are a match to TRBD1. The CDR3 contains 15 residues. The V gene's germline CDR1 is SEHNR and CDR2 FQNEAQ (reference sequence). Trimming took 3 bases from V and 4 from J; bases not matched to a gene: 6. The CDR3 is CASSFLETGYNEQFF. The CDR3 DNA follows: TGTGCCAGCAGCTTCCTCGAGACAGGGTACAATGAGCAGTTCTTC.

This clonotype was observed many times. One junction end disagrees with the germline gene, perhaps due to a read error. The rearrangement links TRBV24-1 to TRBJ2-5; 8 nucleotides align to TRBD1. CDR1 is KGHDR, CDR2 SFDVKD, per germline. The CDR3 extends over 15 amino acids. The chain's CDR3 is CATGDPGQGGETQYF. Written as DNA, the CDR3 is TGTGCCACCGGTGATCCCGGACAGGGCGGTGAGACCCAGTACTTC.

Judged by abundance, this clonotype is medium-sized (0.01 to 0.1%). The chain links TRBV20-1 to TRBJ2-5, with TRBD1 as a possible D gene (5 bases). The CDR3 has 12 residues. The V gene's germline CDR1 is DFQATT and CDR2 SNEGSKA (reference sequence). V was pared by 3 bases and J by 3 bases, with 8 bases between. The CDR3 loop reads CSASTREETQYF. The CDR3 DNA is TGCAGTGCTAGTACCAGGGAAGAGACCCAGTACTTC.

In its sample, this clonotype was seen many times. The rearrangement links TRBV20-1 to TRBJ2-7; the D gene is possibly TRBD2 (6 bases). The V end was cut by 6 bases, the J end by 2 bases, with 17 bases between. This CDR3 is 14 amino acids long. The germline CDR1 and CDR2 sequences are DFQATT and SNEGSKA (reference sequence). CDR3 region: CSARDGGLTYEQYF. The CDR3 DNA follows: TGCAGTGCCCGTGATGGGGGGTTAACCTACGAGCAGTACTTC.

This clonotype has at least ten counts. The chain uses TRBV7-2 and TRBJ2-7; the match to TRBD2 covers 13 bases. Unmatched junction bases numbered 8, after V lost 5 bases and J lost 4 bases. The germline gives CDR1 SGHTA, CDR2 FQGNSA. The CDR3 has 16 amino acids. CDR3 protein: CASSPTSGGGRYEQYF. The CDR3, as DNA: TGTGCCAGCAGCCCTACTAGCGGGGGGGGCAGGTACGAGCAGTACTTC.

This clonotype was detected many times. The genes are TRBV2 and TRBJ2-1, with D perhaps TRBD2 (5 bases). Germline CDR1 SNHLY, CDR2 FYNNEI. Trimming took off 7 bases at V and 6 bases at J, with 16 bases between the two ends. The CDR3 consists of 14 residues. The chain's CDR3 is CASTAAFTGNEQFF. CDR3 nucleotide sequence: TGTGCCAGCACAGCGGCGTTTACCGGCAATGAGCAGTTCTTC.

This clonotype was detected ten times or more. The rearrangement links TRBV20-1 to TRBJ2-1; D perhaps matches TRBD2 (5 bases). Germline V lookup: CDR1 DFQATT, CDR2 SNEGSKA (reference sequence). The CDR3 length is 13 residues. Trimming took off 0 bases at V and 5 bases at J, with 8 bases between the two ends. The CDR3 reads CSARDTSHNEQFF. The CDR3 DNA sequence: TGCAGTGCTAGAGATACTAGTCACAATGAGCAGTTCTTC.

This clonotype was counted at least ten times. The CDR3 region has the DNA TGTGCCAGTAGTTTAGGGGGGCGTGAGCAGTACTTC. Residues: CASSLGGREQYF. The chain has TRBV19 and TRBJ2-7, with D perhaps being TRBD1 or TRBD2 (6 bases each). V lost 5 bases and J 7 bases, leaving 12 bases between the germline ends. The CDR3 runs 12 residues. Per the germline V gene, CDR1 is LNHDA and CDR2 is SQIVND (reference sequence).

V usage is TRBV5-6 and J usage is TRBJ2-3; no definite D call. The V end lost 1 base, the J end lost 2 bases, and 5 bases lay between the germline ends. The CDR3 covers 13 residues. The germline gives CDR1 SGHDT, CDR2 YYEEEE. The CDR3 reads CASSLKHTDTQYF. The CDR3 nucleotides read TGTGCCAGCAGCTTGAAGCACACAGATACGCAGTATTTT.

This clonotype was observed at least ten times. This sequence joins TRBV5-1 and TRBJ1-1, with D perhaps matching TRBD1 (5 bases). V lost 0 bases and J 10 bases, leaving 19 bases between the germline ends. Germline CDR1 is SGHRS and CDR2 is YFSETQ. This CDR3 has 15 amino acids. In nucleotides, the CDR3 is TGCGCCAGCAGCTTGGGCTATTCCTCGGGGGAAAGAGCTTTCTTT. Protein sequence: CASSLGYSSGERAFF. Complete variable domain (other parts from reference TRBV5-1 and TRBJ1-1): KAGVTQTPRYLIKTRGQQVTLSCSPISGHRSVSWYQQTPGQGLQFLFEYFSETQRNKGNFPGRFSGRQFSNSRSEMNVSTLELGDSALYLCASSLGYSSGERAFFGQGTRLTVV.

This clonotype came up many times. The chain uses TRBV7-2 and TRBJ2-5; 9 bases are shared with TRBD2. The CDR3 is 16 amino acids. V lost 4 bases to trimming and J lost 5 bases; unmatched junction nucleotides: 11. Germline V lookup: CDR1 SGHTA, CDR2 FQGNSA. The CDR3 sequence: CASSYAGGGARETQYF. The CDR3 DNA reads as TGTGCCAGCAGCTACGCTGGCGGGGGGGCAAGGGAGACCCAGTACTTC.

Relative to its sample, this clonotype is medium-sized (0.01 to 0.1%). V gene TRBV20-1 combines with J gene TRBJ1-3; unclear D gene. Germline V gene sequence: CDR1 DFQATT, CDR2 SNEGSKA (reference sequence). The ends were cut back, 3 bases at V and 8 bases at J, with 14 bases in the middle. The CDR3 loop spans 13 amino acids. The CDR3 protein is CSASNRRPDTIYF. In nucleotides, the CDR3 is TGCAGTGCTAGTAATCGCCGGCCCGACACCATATATTTT.

This clonotype is categorized as medium-sized. The chain couples TRBV5-1 to TRBJ1-1; D is ambiguous. V was pared by 0 bases and J by 1 base, with 13 bases between. CDR1 SGHRS and CDR2 YFSETQ come from the germline V gene. The CDR3 is 16 amino acids. The CDR3 nucleotides read TGCGCCAGCAGCTTGGTCATCCCCGGAGGGAACACTGAAGCTTTCTTT. This encodes CASSLVIPGGNTEAFF.

In this sample, this clonotype turned up a few times. CDR3 amino acids: CASSPSGVGTDTQYF. CDR3 sequence (DNA): TGTGCCAGCAGCCCCTCAGGGGTCGGCACAGATACGCAGTATTTT. This chain joins TRBV7-3 and TRBJ2-3; D may be TRBD1 (6 bases). Trimming removed 5 bases at V and 1 base at J, with 13 bases between. This CDR3 contains 15 residues. Germline V gene lookup returns CDR1 SGHTA and CDR2 FQGTGA.

This clonotype appeared many times. This chain joins TRBV2 and TRBJ2-3; 7 bases agree with TRBD1. The CDR3 is 14 residues long. The V gene end was trimmed by 4 bases and the J gene end by 3 bases; junction bases not matched to a gene: 4. The V gene's germline CDR1 is SNHLY and CDR2 FYNNEI. The CDR3 nucleotides read TGTGCCAGCAGTGGGACAGGTCGGACAGATACGCAGTATTTT. Residues: CASSGTGRTDTQYF.